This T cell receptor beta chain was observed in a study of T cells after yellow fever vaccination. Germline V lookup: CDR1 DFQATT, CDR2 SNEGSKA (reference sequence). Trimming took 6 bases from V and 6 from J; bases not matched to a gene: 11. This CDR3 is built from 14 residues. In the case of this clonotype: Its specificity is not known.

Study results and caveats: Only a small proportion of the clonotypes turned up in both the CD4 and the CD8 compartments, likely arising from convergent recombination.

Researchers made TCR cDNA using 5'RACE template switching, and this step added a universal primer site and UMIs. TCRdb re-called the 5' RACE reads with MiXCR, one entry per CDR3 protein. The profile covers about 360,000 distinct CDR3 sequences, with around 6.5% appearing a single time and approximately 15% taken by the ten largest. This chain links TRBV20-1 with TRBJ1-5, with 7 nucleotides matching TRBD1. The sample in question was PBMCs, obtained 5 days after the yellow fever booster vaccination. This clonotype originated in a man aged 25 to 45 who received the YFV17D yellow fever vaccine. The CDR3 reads CSAVRGWSGQPQHF. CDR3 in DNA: TGCAGTGCCGTCAGGGGGTGGTCAGGTCAGCCCCAGCATTTT.